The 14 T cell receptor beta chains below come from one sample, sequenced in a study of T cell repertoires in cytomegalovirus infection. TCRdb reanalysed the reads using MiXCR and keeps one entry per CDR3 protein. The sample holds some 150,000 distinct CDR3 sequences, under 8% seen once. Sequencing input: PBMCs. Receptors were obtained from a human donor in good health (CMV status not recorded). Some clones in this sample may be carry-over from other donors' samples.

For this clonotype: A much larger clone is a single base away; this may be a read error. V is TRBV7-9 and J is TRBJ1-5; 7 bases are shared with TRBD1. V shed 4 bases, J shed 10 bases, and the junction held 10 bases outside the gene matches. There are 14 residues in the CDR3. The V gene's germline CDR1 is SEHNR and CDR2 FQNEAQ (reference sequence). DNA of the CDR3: TGTGCCAGCAGCTCTGGACAGGCTTTGGGCCCCCAGCATTTT. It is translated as CASSSGQALGPQHF.

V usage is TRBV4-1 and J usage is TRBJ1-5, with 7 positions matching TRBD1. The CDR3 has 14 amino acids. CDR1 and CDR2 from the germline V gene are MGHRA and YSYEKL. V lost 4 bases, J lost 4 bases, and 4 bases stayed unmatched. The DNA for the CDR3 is TGCGCCAGCAGCCCGGGACAGATTAATCAGCCCCAGCATTTT. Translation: CASSPGQINQPQHF.

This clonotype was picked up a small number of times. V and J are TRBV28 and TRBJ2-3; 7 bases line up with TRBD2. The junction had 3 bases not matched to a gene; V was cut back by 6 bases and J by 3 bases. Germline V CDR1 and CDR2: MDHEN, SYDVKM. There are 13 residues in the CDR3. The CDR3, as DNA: TGTGCCAGCAGAGCGGGGATGACAGATACGCAGTATTTT. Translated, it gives CASRAGMTDTQYF.

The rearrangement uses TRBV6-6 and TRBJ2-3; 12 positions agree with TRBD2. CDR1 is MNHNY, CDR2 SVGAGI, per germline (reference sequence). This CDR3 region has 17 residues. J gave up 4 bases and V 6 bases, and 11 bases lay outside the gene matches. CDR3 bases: TGTGCCAGCAGAATGACTAGCGGGGGAAATAGACCAGATACGCAGTATTTT. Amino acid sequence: CASRMTSGGNRPDTQYF.

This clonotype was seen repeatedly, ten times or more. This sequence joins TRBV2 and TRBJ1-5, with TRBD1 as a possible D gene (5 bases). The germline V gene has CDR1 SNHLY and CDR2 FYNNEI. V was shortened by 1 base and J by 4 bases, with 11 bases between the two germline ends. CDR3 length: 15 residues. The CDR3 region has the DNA TGTGCCAGCAGTGAAGAAGGGGCCGCGAATCAGCCCCAGCATTTT. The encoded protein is CASSEEGAANQPQHF.

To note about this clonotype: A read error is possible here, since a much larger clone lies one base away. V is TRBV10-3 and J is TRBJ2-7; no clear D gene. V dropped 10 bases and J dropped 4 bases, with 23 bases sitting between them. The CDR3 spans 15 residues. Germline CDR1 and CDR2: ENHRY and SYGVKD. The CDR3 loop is CASQHSETPAYEQYF. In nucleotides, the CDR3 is TGTGCCAGCCAACACTCCGAGACACCAGCTTACGAGCAGTACTTC.

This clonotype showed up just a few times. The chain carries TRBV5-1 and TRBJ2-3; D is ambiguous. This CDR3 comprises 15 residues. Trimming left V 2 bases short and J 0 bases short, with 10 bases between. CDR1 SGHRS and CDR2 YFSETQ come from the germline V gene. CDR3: CASSLATPSTDTQYF. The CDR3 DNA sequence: TGCGCCAGCAGCTTAGCTACTCCTAGCACAGATACGCAGTATTTT.

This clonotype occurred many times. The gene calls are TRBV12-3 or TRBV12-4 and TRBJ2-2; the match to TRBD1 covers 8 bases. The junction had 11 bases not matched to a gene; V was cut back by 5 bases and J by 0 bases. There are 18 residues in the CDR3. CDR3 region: CASSRGQALRTNTGELFF. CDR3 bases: TGTGCCAGCAGTCGGGGACAGGCCCTAAGAACGAACACCGGGGAGCTGTTTTTT.

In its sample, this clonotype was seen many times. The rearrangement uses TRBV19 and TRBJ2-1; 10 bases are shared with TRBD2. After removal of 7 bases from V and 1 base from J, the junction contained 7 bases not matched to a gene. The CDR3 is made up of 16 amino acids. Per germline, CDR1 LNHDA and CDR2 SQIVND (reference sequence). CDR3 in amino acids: CASNALAGVSYNEQFF. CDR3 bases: TGTGCCAGTAATGCTCTAGCGGGGGTTTCCTACAATGAGCAGTTCTTC.

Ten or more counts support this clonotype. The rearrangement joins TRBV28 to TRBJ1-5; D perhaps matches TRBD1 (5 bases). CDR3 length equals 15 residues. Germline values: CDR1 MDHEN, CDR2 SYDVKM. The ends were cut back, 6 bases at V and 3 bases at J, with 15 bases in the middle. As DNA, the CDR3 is TGTGCCAGCAGCAAAGCAACAGGATACAATCAGCCCCAGCATTTT. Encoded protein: CASSKATGYNQPQHF.

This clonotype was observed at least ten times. This CDR3 is CASSLTRLNQETQYF. CDR3 bases: TGTGCCAGCAGCCTAACGCGGCTAAACCAAGAGACCCAGTACTTC. This chain links TRBV7-2 with TRBJ2-5; unclear D gene. V was clipped by 5 bases and J by 0 bases, with 13 bases between them. The CDR3 loop spans 15 amino acids. Per the germline V gene, CDR1 is SGHTA and CDR2 is FQGNSA.

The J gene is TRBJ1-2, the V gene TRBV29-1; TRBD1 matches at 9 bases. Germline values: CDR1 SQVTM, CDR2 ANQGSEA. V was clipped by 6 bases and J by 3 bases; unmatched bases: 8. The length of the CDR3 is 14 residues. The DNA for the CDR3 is TGCAGCGTGAGGGACAGGGCGACAGACTATGGCTACACCTTC. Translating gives CSVRDRATDYGYTF.

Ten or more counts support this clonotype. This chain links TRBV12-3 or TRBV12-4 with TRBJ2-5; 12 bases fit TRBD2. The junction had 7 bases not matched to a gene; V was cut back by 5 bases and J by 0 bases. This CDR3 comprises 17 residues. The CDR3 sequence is CASSPLAGGRNQETQYF. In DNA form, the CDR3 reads TGTGCCAGCAGTCCACTAGCGGGGGGACGGAACCAAGAGACCCAGTACTTC.

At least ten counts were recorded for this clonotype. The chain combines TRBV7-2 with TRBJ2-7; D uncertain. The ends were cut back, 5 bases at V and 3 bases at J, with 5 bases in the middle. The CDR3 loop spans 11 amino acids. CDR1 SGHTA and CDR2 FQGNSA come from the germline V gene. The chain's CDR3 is CASSNSYEQYF. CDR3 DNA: TGTGCCAGCAGCAACAGCTACGAGCAGTACTTC. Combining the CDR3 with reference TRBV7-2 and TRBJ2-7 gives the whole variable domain GAGVSQSPSNKVTEKGKDVELRCDPISGHTALYWYRQSLGQGLEFLIYFQGNSAPDKSGLPSDRFSAERTGGSVSTLTIQRTQQEDSAVYLCASSNSYEQYFGPGTRLTVT.